The sequence of this T cell receptor (beta chain) was determined in a study of spatial heterogeneity in lung cancer. Time point indicated: sample taken at primary tumor resection. Material for sequencing was whole RNA from tumor, nontumor lung or frozen PBMC, left unsorted. The donor group consisted of roughly 70 patients who had untreated, early-stage non-small cell lung cancer. TCRdb fed the 5' RACE reads into MiXCR, producing one record per CDR3 protein. The sample includes about 92,000 distinct CDR3 sequences, more than 10% of them seen just once. This clonotype has ten or more counts. The specimen comprised PBMCs, sampled at surgery. The clonotype comes from a male donor with early-stage non-small cell lung cancer.

CDR3 sequence reads: CASSQDRGGLAGTYEQYF. The DNA of the CDR3 is TGCGCCAGCAGCCAAGATCGGGGGGGTCTAGCGGGGACCTACGAGCAGTACTTC. The genes are TRBV4-3 and TRBJ2-7, with 9 positions matching TRBD2. In germline, CDR1 is LGHNA, CDR2 YSLEER. J gave up 2 bases and V 0 bases, and 11 bases lay outside the gene matches. The CDR3 spans 18 residues.